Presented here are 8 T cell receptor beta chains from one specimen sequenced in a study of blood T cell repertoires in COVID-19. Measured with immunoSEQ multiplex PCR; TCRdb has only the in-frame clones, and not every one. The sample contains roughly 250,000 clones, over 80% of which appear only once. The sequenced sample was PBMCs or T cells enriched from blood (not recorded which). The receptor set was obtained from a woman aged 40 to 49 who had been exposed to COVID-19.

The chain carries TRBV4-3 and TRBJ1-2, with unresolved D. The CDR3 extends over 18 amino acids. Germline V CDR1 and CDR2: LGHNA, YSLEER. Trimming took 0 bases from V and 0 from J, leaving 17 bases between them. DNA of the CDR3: TGCGCCAGCAGCCAAGATCTTATTGGAGGGTCCTCTAACTATGGCTACACCTTC. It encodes CASSQDLIGGSSNYGYTF.

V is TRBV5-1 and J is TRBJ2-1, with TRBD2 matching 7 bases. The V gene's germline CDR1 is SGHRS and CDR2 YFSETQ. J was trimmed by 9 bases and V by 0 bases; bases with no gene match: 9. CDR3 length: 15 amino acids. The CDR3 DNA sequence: TGCGCCAGCAGCTTGGGTCTAGCGCCGGGAGGTGAGCAGTTCTTC. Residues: CASSLGLAPGGEQFF.

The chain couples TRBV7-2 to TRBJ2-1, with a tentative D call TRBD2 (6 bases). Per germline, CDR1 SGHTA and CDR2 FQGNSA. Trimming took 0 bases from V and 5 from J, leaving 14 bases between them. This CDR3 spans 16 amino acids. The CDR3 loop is CASSLASGRAHNEQFF. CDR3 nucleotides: TGTGCCAGCAGCTTAGCCAGCGGGCGTGCCCACAATGAGCAGTTCTTC.

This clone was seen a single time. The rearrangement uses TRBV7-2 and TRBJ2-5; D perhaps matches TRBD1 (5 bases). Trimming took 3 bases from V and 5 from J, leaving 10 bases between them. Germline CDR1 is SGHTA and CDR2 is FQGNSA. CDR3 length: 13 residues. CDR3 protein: CASSFPNRETQYF. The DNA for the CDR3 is TGTGCCAGCAGCTTCCCCAACAGGGAGACCCAGTACTTC.

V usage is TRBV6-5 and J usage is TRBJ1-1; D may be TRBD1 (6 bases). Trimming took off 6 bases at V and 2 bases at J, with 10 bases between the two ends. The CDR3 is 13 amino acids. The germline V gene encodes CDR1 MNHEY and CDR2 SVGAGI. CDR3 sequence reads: CASSTGINTEAFF. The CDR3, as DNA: TGTGCCAGCAGCACAGGGATTAACACTGAAGCTTTCTTT.

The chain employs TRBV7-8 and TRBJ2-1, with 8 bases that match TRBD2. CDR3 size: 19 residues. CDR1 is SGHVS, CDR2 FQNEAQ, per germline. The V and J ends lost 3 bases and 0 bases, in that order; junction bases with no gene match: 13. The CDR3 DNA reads TGTGCCAGCAGCTTCCAACAATTTACTAGCGGCCACTCCTACAATGAGCAGTTCTTC. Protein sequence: CASSFQQFTSGHSYNEQFF.

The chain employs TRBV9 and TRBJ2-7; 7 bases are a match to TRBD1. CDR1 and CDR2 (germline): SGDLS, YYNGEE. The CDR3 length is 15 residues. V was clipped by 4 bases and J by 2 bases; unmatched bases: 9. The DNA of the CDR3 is TGTGCCAGCAGCTTAACGACAGGGACGACCTACGAGCAGTACTTC. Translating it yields CASSLTTGTTYEQYF. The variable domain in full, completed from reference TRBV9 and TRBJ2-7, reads DSGVTQTPKHLITATGQRVTLRCSPRSGDLSVYWYQQSLDQGLQFLIQYYNGEERAKGNILERFSAQQFPDLHSELNLSSLELGDSALYFCASSLTTGTTYEQYFGPGTRLTVT.

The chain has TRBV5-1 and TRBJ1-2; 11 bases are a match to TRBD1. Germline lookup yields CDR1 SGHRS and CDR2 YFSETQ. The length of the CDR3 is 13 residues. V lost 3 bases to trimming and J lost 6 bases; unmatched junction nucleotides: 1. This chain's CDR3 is CASSWTGGNGYTF. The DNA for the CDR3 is TGCGCCAGCAGCTGGACAGGGGGCAATGGCTACACCTTC.